The T cell receptor (beta chain) under discussion was sequenced for a study of PD-L1 blockade in urothelial cancer. Study summary: Males with bladder-origin urothelial cancer constituted about 85% of the roughly 29 patients.

Study-level points and caveats: Lower pretreatment blood TCR clonality, under the median, predicted better survival, researchers reported.

In germline, CDR1 is SGHRS, CDR2 YFSETQ. This CDR3 comprises 20 residues. After removal of 3 bases from V and 0 bases from J, the junction contained 13 bases not matched to a gene. The table came from immunoSEQ multiplex PCR; TCRdb's copy has only in-frame clones and leaves some out. Of 80,000 to 130,000 clones in the sample, around 90% were seen once. For this clone: The antigen remains unidentified.

Source: PBMCs, taken around atezolizumab (anti-PD-L1) treatment. The TCR comes from an elderly woman with urothelial cancer. The V gene is TRBV5-1, the J gene TRBJ2-2; TRBD2 aligns across 11 bases. In DNA, the CDR3 is TGCGCCAGCAGCTCCCGAGGGGCGGGACTAGCGGTCACGAACACCGGGGAGCTGTTTTTT. Translated, it gives CASSSRGAGLAVTNTGELFF.